This T cell receptor beta chain was sequenced for a study of post-analysis software for immune sequencing data. About the research overall: The patients showed relapsing-remitting, secondary progressive and progressive-relapsing multiple sclerosis courses.

Points on this clonotype: Its antigen is not identified.

With 5 bases removed from V and 10 bases from J, the gap between germline ends came to 9 bases. Looked up from germline, CDR1 is MNHEY and CDR2 is SVGEGT. The CDR3 runs 12 residues. Study-wide points: In patients, TRBV5-6, TRBV5-1 and TRBV20-1 belonged to five or six TRBV segments found more frequently than in controls. Relative to controls, patients with multiple sclerosis showed significantly lower normalized Chao1 diversity.

Unique-molecular-identifier-tagged TCR beta cDNA libraries were used. T cells numbering roughly 1 to 10 million yielded 500,000 to 550,000 cDNA molecules. Using its own MiXCR run on the PCR reads, TCRdb lists one record per CDR3 protein. The table lists approximately 730,000 distinct CDR3 sequences, more than 45% of them singletons. The chain joins TRBV6-2 or TRBV6-3 to TRBJ1-6; D is unresolved. The TCR sequence derives from a girl under 18 with multiple sclerosis. The sample consisted of blood. For the CDR3, the DNA is TGTGCCAGCAGTCCCTCTACCTCACCCCTCCACTTT. This codes for CASSPSTSPLHF.